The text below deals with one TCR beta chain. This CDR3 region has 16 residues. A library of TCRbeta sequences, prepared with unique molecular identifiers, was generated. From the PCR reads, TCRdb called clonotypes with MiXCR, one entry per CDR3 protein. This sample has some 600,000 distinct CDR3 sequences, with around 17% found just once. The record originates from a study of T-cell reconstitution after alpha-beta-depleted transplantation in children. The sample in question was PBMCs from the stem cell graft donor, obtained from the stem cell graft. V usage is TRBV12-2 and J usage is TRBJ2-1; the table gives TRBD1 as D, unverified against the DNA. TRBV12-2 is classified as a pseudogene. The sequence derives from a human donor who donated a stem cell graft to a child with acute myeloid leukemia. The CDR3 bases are TGTGCAAGTCGCTTAGCGGTCAGGGTCGTTTACAATGAGCAGTTCTTC. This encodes CASRLAVRVVYNEQFF.